This T cell receptor beta chain originates from a study of T cells in Graves' hyperthyroidism and ophthalmopathy. Researchers amplified the TCR beta CDR3 regions from RNA transcripts. First-round RT-PCR targeting the TCR CDR3 was performed with the HTBI primer set. TCRdb reanalysed the multiplex PCR reads using MiXCR and keeps one entry per CDR3 protein. The table has around 690,000 distinct CDR3 sequences, 15% to 20% seen once. This CDR3 is 14 amino acids long. V was clipped by 3 bases and J by 4 bases, with 12 bases between them. Germline CDR1 reads SGHTA; CDR2 reads FQGNSA. This clonotype was seen ten or more times.

This receptor was identified in a man over 45 with Graves' hyperthyroidism. V usage is TRBV7-2 and J usage is TRBJ1-1; D unclear. Sequenced sample: blood. The CDR3 is CASSLGVRGTEAFF. The CDR3 nucleotides read TGTGCCAGCAGCTTGGGAGTTCGGGGCACTGAAGCTTTCTTT.